These 32 T cell receptor beta chains came from one sample sequenced in a study of cytomegalovirus exposure and HLA in healthy donors. In the PCR, 60 Vbeta and 13 Jbeta primers were used. Clones were sequenced by immunoSEQ multiplex PCR, and TCRdb holds only the in-frame ones, with some missing. Of 96,000 or so clones listed, 60% to 75% were seen once; the top ten hold under 3.5%. The sample consisted of PBMCs. Receptors originate from a female donor in good health and CMV-seropositive.

This clone was seen a single time. V gene TRBV5-3 combines with J gene TRBJ1-6, with 11 bases fitting TRBD1. TRBV5-3 is an open reading frame whose function is uncertain. Unmatched junction bases numbered 7, after V lost 3 bases and J lost 11 bases. This CDR3 spans 15 amino acids. The CDR3 DNA reads TGTGCCAGAAGCTCCCGGGACAGGGGGTGTGCACCCCTCCACTTT. It is translated as CARSSRDRGCAPLHF.

CDR3 sequence (DNA): TGTGCCTGGAGACCAGGGGTGGGGTCACCCCTCCACTTT. Its translation: CAWRPGVGSPLHF. This sequence joins TRBV30 and TRBJ1-6, with D perhaps matching TRBD1 (6 bases). Deletions cut 3 bases from V and 10 bases from J, with 13 bases between. Germline values: CDR1 GTSNPN, CDR2 SVGIG (reference sequence). The CDR3 totals 13 residues. The full variable domain, completed using reference TRBV30 and TRBJ1-6, is SQTIHQWPATLVQPVGSPLSLECTVEGTSNPNLYWYRQAAGRGLQLLFYSVGIGQISSEVPQNLSASRPQDRQFILSSKKLLLSDSGFYLCAWRPGVGSPLHFGNGTRLTVT.

The V call is TRBV27, the J call TRBJ1-2; perhaps TRBD1 as D (6 bases). CDR3 size: 13 residues. Trimming pared 5 bases from V and 3 bases from J, leaving 10 bases between. Per germline, CDR1 MNHEY and CDR2 SMNVEV (reference sequence). This chain's CDR3 is CASSLGTYYGYTF. The CDR3 nucleotides are TGTGCCAGCAGTCTCGGGACATACTATGGCTACACCTTC.

The chain links TRBV10-1 to TRBJ1-1; 7 nucleotides match TRBD1. Germline CDR1 WNHNN, CDR2 SYGVQD (reference sequence). This CDR3 has 15 residues. V lost 0 bases to trimming and J lost 1 base; unmatched junction nucleotides: 2. The CDR3 coding sequence is TGCGCCAGCAGTGAGTCTAGGACAGGGAACACTGAAGCTTTCTTT. This codes for CASSESRTGNTEAFF.

J is TRBJ1-2 and V is TRBV29-1, with a weak D call TRBD1 (6 bases). Germline V lookup: CDR1 SQVTM, CDR2 ANQGSEA. The CDR3 extends over 13 amino acids. The CDR3 bases are TGCATTCGGGGGGCGGTCCCACTAAAGGGCTACACCTTC. Translated, it gives CIRGAVPLKGYTF. Full variable domain (outside the CDR3, taken from reference TRBV29-1 and TRBJ1-2): SAVISQKPSRDICQRGTSLTIQCQVDSQVTMMFWYRQQPGQSLTLIATANQGSEATYESGFVIDKFPISRPNLTFSTLTVSNMSPEDSSIYLCIRGAVPLKGYTFGSGTRLTVV.

The gene calls are TRBV28 and TRBJ1-1, with TRBD1 matching 9 bases. The CDR3 consists of 21 residues. Germline V gene data show CDR1 as MDHEN and CDR2 as SYDVKM. Trimming cost V 3 bases and J 1 base; bases outside gene matches: 21. The CDR3 sequence: CASSFPPPGQGSPGGNTEAFF. Here the CDR3 DNA reads TGTGCCAGCAGTTTCCCCCCACCGGGACAGGGCTCACCCGGGGGGAACACTGAAGCTTTCTTT.

The J gene is TRBJ1-2, the V gene TRBV5-1; 7 bases agree with TRBD1. CDR1 is SGHRS and CDR2 is YFSETQ in the germline V gene. The V gene end was trimmed by 7 bases and the J gene end by 6 bases; junction bases not matched to a gene: 9. The CDR3 runs to 13 residues. The CDR3 sequence: CASGMTGLDGYTF. The CDR3 nucleotides read TGCGCCAGCGGAATGACAGGGTTGGATGGCTACACCTTC.

CDR3 in DNA: TGTGCCAGCAGCCCTAGCGGGGGGGCAGATACGCAGTATTTT. It is translated as CASSPSGGADTQYF. This sequence joins TRBV6-5 and TRBJ2-3; 12 nucleotides match TRBD2. With V trimmed by 6 bases and J by 4 bases, 2 bases remained unmatched. Per the germline V gene, CDR1 is MNHEY and CDR2 is SVGAGI. The CDR3 has 14 amino acids.

This chain's CDR3 is CASTQGGLYGYTF. CDR3 in DNA: TGTGCCAGCACCCAGGGAGGGCTCTATGGCTACACCTTC. The gene calls are TRBV28 and TRBJ1-2, with D possibly matching TRBD1 (5 bases). V was cut by 7 bases and J by 4 bases, with 13 bases left in between. Germline values: CDR1 MDHEN, CDR2 SYDVKM. The CDR3 totals 13 residues.

V usage is TRBV6-5 and J usage is TRBJ2-7; 11 bases map to TRBD2. CDR1 and CDR2 (germline): MNHEY, SVGAGI. V shed 6 bases, J shed 2 bases, and the junction held 3 bases outside the gene matches. The CDR3 consists of 14 residues. The CDR3 loop reads CASRKTSGTYEQYF. The CDR3 DNA is TGTGCCAGCAGGAAGACTAGCGGGACCTACGAGCAGTACTTC.

V and J are TRBV28 and TRBJ2-7; D remains unclear. CDR1 and CDR2 (germline): MDHEN, SYDVKM. V shed 5 bases and J shed 0 bases, with 11 bases lying between them. The CDR3 spans 14 residues. CDR3 bases: TGTGCCAGCAGTCCCGGGTCGGCCTCCTACGAGCAGTACTTC. Protein: CASSPGSASYEQYF.

The chain couples TRBV2 to TRBJ2-7, with D perhaps TRBD1 (6 bases). Germline V lookup: CDR1 SNHLY, CDR2 FYNNEI. Trimming removed 8 bases at V and 4 bases at J, with 12 bases between. CDR3 length: 12 amino acids. CDR3 amino acids: CASCYRVYEQYF. The CDR3 bases are TGTGCCAGCTGCTACAGGGTTTACGAGCAGTACTTC.

This chain connects TRBV14 to TRBJ2-1; 8 bases fit TRBD1. In germline, CDR1 is SGHDN, CDR2 FVKESK. V shed 4 bases and J 9 bases; nucleotides not matched to a gene: 8. The CDR3 consists of 14 residues. The CDR3 spells CASSPELGTGEQFF. As DNA, the CDR3 is TGTGCCAGCAGCCCGGAGTTGGGGACAGGTGAGCAGTTCTTC.

The chain employs TRBV4-2 and TRBJ2-7; TRBD1 matches 8 bases. This CDR3 has 16 amino acids. Germline-derived CDR1 and CDR2 are LGHNA and YNFKEQ. Germline trimming cut 2 bases from V and 3 bases from J; bases unmatched to any gene: 9. The CDR3 bases are TGTGCCAGCAGCCAAACCTGGACAGGGATGGGCTACGAGCAGTACTTC. It specifies CASSQTWTGMGYEQYF.

The chain has TRBV7-8 and TRBJ1-1; D possibly corresponds to TRBD1 (6 bases). Trimming stripped 0 bases from V and 1 base from J, with 9 bases between. The germline gives CDR1 SGHVS, CDR2 FQNEAQ. CDR3 length equals 15 residues. The DNA of the CDR3 is TGTGCCAGCAGCTTAGCCAGGACAGCGAACACTGAAGCTTTCTTT. Protein sequence: CASSLARTANTEAFF.

This chain joins TRBV19 and TRBJ1-1; D may be TRBD1 (6 bases). The V gene's germline CDR1 is LNHDA and CDR2 SQIVND (reference sequence). The CDR3 is 13 amino acids. V lost 4 bases, J lost 5 bases, and 11 bases lay in between. The CDR3 is CASSTKGGTEAFF. The CDR3 DNA sequence: TGTGCCAGTAGTACAAAAGGGGGTACTGAAGCTTTCTTT.

This clone was recorded once. V usage is TRBV19 and J usage is TRBJ2-3; D call uncertain. Germline CDR1 LNHDA, CDR2 SQIVND (reference sequence). The CDR3 has 14 residues. Trimming shortened V by 7 bases and J by 4 bases, and 15 bases separated the two germline ends. The DNA for the CDR3 is TGTGCCAGTACCTTATCTGCGGATTCAGATACGCAGTATTTT. Translating it yields CASTLSADSDTQYF.

The chain couples TRBV6-5 to TRBJ1-6, with 7 bases matching TRBD1. The J segment lost 3 bases and the V segment lost 0 bases, leaving 2 bases of the junction unmatched. Germline V CDR1 and CDR2: MNHEY, SVGAGI. This CDR3 contains 16 residues. The CDR3 loop is CASSYSRQGYNSPLHF. DNA for the CDR3: TGTGCCAGCAGTTACTCCCGACAGGGCTATAATTCACCCCTCCACTTT.

The chain combines TRBV4-3 with TRBJ2-1, with a weak D call TRBD1 (6 bases). Trimming left V 1 base short and J 3 bases short, with 10 bases between. CDR3 length: 15 residues. Germline values: CDR1 LGHNA, CDR2 YSLEER. DNA for the CDR3: TGCGCCAGCAGCCAAGCCCCGGACAGCTACAATGAGCAGTTCTTC. Its protein product is CASSQAPDSYNEQFF.

V and J are TRBV27 and TRBJ2-5; 7 bases fit TRBD2. This CDR3 has 13 amino acids. Trimming removed 5 bases from V and 5 bases from J; junction bases left unmatched: 5. CDR1 is MNHEY and CDR2 is SMNVEV in the germline V gene (reference sequence). CDR3 coding DNA: TGTGCCAGCAGTCCCAAAGCGGGGGAGACCCAGTACTTC. Encoded protein: CASSPKAGETQYF.

For the CDR3, the DNA is TGTGCCTGGAGCGTCCCGGGACAGGGGCGATCTGGGGCCAACGTCCTGACTTTC. Its protein product is CAWSVPGQGRSGANVLTF. J is TRBJ2-6 and V is TRBV30; TRBD1 matches 10 bases. Germline V CDR1 and CDR2: GTSNPN, SVGIG (reference sequence). This CDR3 comprises 18 residues. V was pared by 3 bases and J by 1 base, with 9 bases of the junction left unmatched.

On this clone: The sample contains more than one DNA sequence encoding this CDR3. The chain recombines TRBV18 with TRBJ1-1; tentatively, D is TRBD1 (6 bases). In germline, CDR1 is KGHSH, CDR2 LQKENI. This CDR3 spans 13 amino acids. Trimming left V 2 bases short and J 5 bases short, with 9 bases between. CDR3 sequence reads: CASSPVQGTEAFF. For the CDR3, the DNA is TGTGCCAGCTCACCAGTTCAGGGGACTGAAGCTTTCTTT.

The chain employs TRBV9 and TRBJ2-1, with D tentatively TRBD2 (5 bases). Germline V CDR1 and CDR2: SGDLS, YYNGEE. The CDR3 extends over 13 amino acids. V lost 0 bases to trimming and J lost 8 bases, with 9 bases between them. The CDR3 nucleotides are TGTGCCAGCAGCGTAGCTGGACTCGATGAGCAGTTCTTC. Translated: CASSVAGLDEQFF.

The chain recombines TRBV5-1 with TRBJ1-2, with 8 positions matching TRBD1. The CDR3 has 14 amino acids. V shed 4 bases and J 7 bases; nucleotides not matched to a gene: 9. The V gene's germline CDR1 is SGHRS and CDR2 YFSETQ. The CDR3 coding sequence is TGCGCCAGCAGCCAACAGGGGGGATCTGGTGGCTACACCTTC. Its translation is CASSQQGGSGGYTF.

The V and J genes are TRBV7-9 and TRBJ2-7, with D perhaps matching TRBD1 (6 bases). Trimming left V 5 bases short and J 4 bases short, with 15 bases between. The germline V gene encodes CDR1 SEHNR and CDR2 FQNEAQ (reference sequence). The CDR3 has 14 residues. The CDR3 loop reads CASSPSDRAYEQYF. The DNA for the CDR3 is TGTGCCAGCAGCCCCTCGGACAGAGCTTACGAGCAGTACTTC.

The chain joins TRBV19 to TRBJ1-2; D uncertain. Germline values: CDR1 LNHDA, CDR2 SQIVND (reference sequence). The CDR3 sequence is 14 residues long. Trimming pared 7 bases from V and 8 bases from J, leaving 20 bases between. Here the CDR3 reads CASNWRTAAFGYTF. For the CDR3, the DNA is TGTGCCAGTAACTGGAGAACCGCCGCCTTCGGCTACACCTTC. Drawing the rest from reference TRBV19 and TRBJ1-2, the complete variable domain is DGGITQSPKYLFRKEGQNVTLSCEQNLNHDAMYWYRQDPGQGLRLIYYSQIVNDFQKGDIAEGYSVSREKKESFPLTVTSAQKNPTAFYLCASNWRTAAFGYTFGSGTRLTVV.

This sequence joins TRBV25-1 and TRBJ1-6, with 8 bases fitting TRBD1. The CDR3 has 15 residues. Germline CDR1 reads MGHDK; CDR2 reads SYGVNS. V shed 5 bases, J shed 7 bases, and the junction held 7 bases outside the gene matches. CDR3 coding DNA: TGTGCCAGCAGTCAGTTTGACAGGGGAAATTCACCCCTCCACTTT. As protein: CASSQFDRGNSPLHF.

V is TRBV6-6 and J is TRBJ2-1; no reliable D call. Per germline, CDR1 MNHNY and CDR2 SVGAGI (reference sequence). This CDR3 is built from 15 residues. The V end lost 2 bases, the J end lost 5 bases, and 13 bases lay between the germline ends. The CDR3 DNA is TGTGCCAGCAGTTACCGGGTTTACCTTAACAATGAGCAGTTCTTC. This translates into CASSYRVYLNNEQFF.

The V gene is TRBV9, the J gene TRBJ1-3, with D hard to call. Germline lookup yields CDR1 SGDLS and CDR2 YYNGEE. Deletions cut 2 bases from V and 7 bases from J, with 13 bases between. The CDR3 covers 14 residues. The CDR3 is CASSVMGSGNTIYF. DNA of the CDR3: TGTGCCAGCAGCGTTATGGGCAGCGGGAACACCATATATTTT. Supplemented by reference TRBV9 and TRBJ1-3, the full variable domain reads DSGVTQTPKHLITATGQRVTLRCSPRSGDLSVYWYQQSLDQGLQFLIQYYNGEERAKGNILERFSAQQFPDLHSELNLSSLELGDSALYFCASSVMGSGNTIYFGEGSWLTVV.

V gene TRBV6-1 combines with J gene TRBJ1-1; weak D call: TRBD1 (6 bases). The germline V and J ends were trimmed by 3 bases and 2 bases, with 10 bases remaining between them. This CDR3 has 14 amino acids. Germline values: CDR1 MNHNS, CDR2 SASEGT. The CDR3 here is CASSEDRDNTEAFF. The CDR3 DNA is TGTGCCAGCAGTGAGGACAGAGACAACACTGAAGCTTTCTTT.

The J gene is TRBJ1-1, the V gene TRBV2, with D perhaps TRBD1 (6 bases). Germline assignment: CDR1 SNHLY and CDR2 FYNNEI. The CDR3 sequence is 13 residues long. The ends were cut back, 5 bases at V and 2 bases at J, with 9 bases in the middle. The CDR3 loop is CASSTGINTEAFF. The CDR3 region has the DNA TGTGCCAGCAGTACAGGGATAAACACTGAAGCTTTCTTT.

V gene TRBV7-8 combines with J gene TRBJ1-3; TRBD1 is a possible D gene (6 bases). This CDR3 has 15 residues. The germline CDR1 and CDR2 sequences are SGHVS and FQNEAQ. Trimming removed 5 bases at V and 0 bases at J, with 11 bases between. The CDR3 here is CASSRDTNSGNTIYF. Written as DNA, the CDR3 is TGTGCCAGCAGCCGGGACACCAACTCTGGAAACACCATATATTTT. Complete variable domain (other parts from reference TRBV7-8 and TRBJ1-3): GAGVSQSPRYKVAKRGQDVALRCDPISGHVSLFWYQQALGQGPEFLTYFQNEAQLDKSGLPSDRFFAERPEGSVSTLKIQRTQQEDSAVYLCASSRDTNSGNTIYFGEGSWLTVV.